A single sample gave rise to the 12 T cell receptor beta chains below, sequenced in a study of control samples from healthy donors and cancer patients. Method: immunoSEQ multiplex PCR; TCRdb's copy keeps in-frame clones and lacks some. The sample has approximately 150,000 clones; around 94% are singletons. Material: blood. These receptors were obtained from a woman aged 18-29 years in good health.

The chain couples TRBV11-2 to TRBJ2-5; 7 positions match TRBD1. The length of the CDR3 is 13 residues. Germline V gives CDR1 SGHAT, CDR2 FQNNGV. The V segment lost 4 bases and the J segment 4 bases; nucleotides outside the gene matches: 3. The CDR3, as DNA: TGTGCCAGCAGCTCCACAGGGGTAGAGACCCAGTACTTC. It encodes CASSSTGVETQYF.

V gene TRBV11-2 combines with J gene TRBJ2-1, with TRBD2 matching over 10 bases. Losses at the gene ends were 2 bases for V and 7 bases for J; bases not matched to a gene: 11. Germline V CDR1 and CDR2: SGHAT, FQNNGV. The CDR3 length is 17 residues. In nucleotides, the CDR3 is TGTGCCAGCAGCTTATTCCTAGCGGGGGCCTCGGGAAATGAGCAGTTCTTC. This sequence encodes CASSLFLAGASGNEQFF.

The chain carries TRBV4-1 and TRBJ1-4, with D unclear. Germline V gene data show CDR1 as MGHRA and CDR2 as YSYEKL. The V gene lost 1 base and the J gene lost 7 bases, with 10 bases spanning the gap. The CDR3 length is 14 residues. CDR3 DNA: TGCGCCAGCAGCCAAGCTGGGAGGTTTGAAAAACTGTTTTTT. This translates into CASSQAGRFEKLFF.

The chain carries TRBV6-2 or TRBV6-3 and TRBJ2-7, with TRBD1 as a possible D gene (6 bases). The germline CDR1 and CDR2 sequences are MNHEY and SVGEGT. The CDR3 is 14 residues long. The ends were cut back, 0 bases at V and 4 bases at J, with 10 bases in the middle. The DNA for the CDR3 is TGTGCCAGCAGTTACTCAAGGGGGACATACGAGCAGTACTTC. Residues: CASSYSRGTYEQYF.

The chain joins TRBV5-1 to TRBJ2-1, with TRBD2 as a possible D gene (6 bases). V dropped 6 bases and J dropped 0 bases, with 10 bases sitting between them. The CDR3 has 14 residues. Germline loops: CDR1 SGHRS, CDR2 YFSETQ. Here the CDR3 reads CASKSGLSYNEQFF. CDR3 in DNA: TGCGCCAGCAAATCGGGACTCTCCTACAATGAGCAGTTCTTC.

This chain connects TRBV7-2 to TRBJ1-4, with no clear D. Between the trimmed V and J ends, which lost 2 bases and 0 bases, there was a span of 7 bases. The CDR3 contains 15 residues. Germline loops: CDR1 SGHTA, CDR2 FQGNSA. This chain's CDR3 is CASSLNSATNEKLFF. The DNA for the CDR3 is TGTGCCAGCAGCTTAAATTCTGCAACTAATGAAAAACTGTTTTTT.

This chain uses TRBV6-5 with TRBJ2-3; no firm D call. This CDR3 has 14 amino acids. Germline V gene sequence: CDR1 MNHEY, CDR2 SVGAGI. V dropped 6 bases and J dropped 3 bases, with 13 bases sitting between them. DNA for the CDR3: TGTGCCAGCAGCTCCAGCGTGAAGACAGATACGCAGTATTTT. It codes for CASSSSVKTDTQYF.

The V gene is TRBV7-2, the J gene TRBJ2-4, with D possibly matching TRBD2 (5 bases). CDR3 length equals 15 residues. Trimming took 1 base from V and 6 from J, leaving 13 bases between them. Germline CDR1 and CDR2: SGHTA and FQGNSA. CDR3 sequence: CASSLVTVEGNIQYF. Here the CDR3 DNA reads TGTGCCAGCAGCTTAGTCACGGTTGAGGGAAACATTCAGTACTTC.

The V call is TRBV10-3, the J call TRBJ1-2, with D maybe TRBD1 (5 bases). From germline, CDR1 is ENHRY and CDR2 SYGVKD. Trimming removed 7 bases from V and 0 bases from J, with 12 bases in between. The CDR3 is 14 amino acids. The CDR3, as DNA: TGTGCCATCACTCCGGGACCCCCTAACTATGGCTACACCTTC. Protein: CAITPGPPNYGYTF.

The chain links TRBV6-2 or TRBV6-3 to TRBJ1-2; D is unclear. The V and J ends lost 2 bases and 6 bases respectively, with 10 bases between them. The V gene's germline CDR1 is MNHEY and CDR2 SVGEGT. This CDR3 contains 13 residues. CDR3 region: CASSYPLGDGYTF. The CDR3 DNA follows: TGTGCCAGCAGTTACCCCTTGGGCGATGGCTACACCTTC.

This chain joins TRBV6-2 or TRBV6-3 and TRBJ2-7; D is ambiguous. The germline V gene encodes CDR1 MNHEY and CDR2 SVGEGT. Trimming removed 0 bases at V and 0 bases at J, with 12 bases between. CDR3 length: 16 residues. This CDR3 is CASSYSVAAGSYEQYF. The CDR3 DNA follows: TGTGCCAGCAGTTACTCGGTTGCGGCAGGCTCCTACGAGCAGTACTTC.

This clone appeared a single time. This sample includes further DNA sequences coding for the same CDR3. This chain connects TRBV10-3 to TRBJ2-7; 10 positions match TRBD1. Germline CDR1 reads ENHRY; CDR2 reads SYGVKD. V shed 3 bases and J 2 bases; nucleotides not matched to a gene: 4. This CDR3 contains 15 residues. For the CDR3, the DNA is TGTGCCATCAGTGACCCCGGGACAGGGGCCTACGAGCAGTACTTC. Its protein product is CAISDPGTGAYEQYF.